This record covers a single TCR beta chain. The data originate from a study of tumor T cells in aggressive B-cell lymphoma. TCRdb's copy holds only in-frame clones and misses some; the assay was immunoSEQ multiplex PCR. This repertoire shows approximately 3,000 clones, around nine tenths found once; its top ten account for approximately 6.3%. After removal of 4 bases from V and 4 bases from J, the junction contained 16 bases not matched to a gene. The germline V gene encodes CDR1 SGHNT and CDR2 YENEEA. CDR3 length: 18 amino acids. The chain couples TRBV11-3 to TRBJ2-3; 8 positions match TRBD1. This clonotype was obtained from an adult with diffuse large B cell lymphoma. The sample taken for sequencing was tumor tissue. The CDR3 is CASSSGQATVALADTQYF. The CDR3 coding sequence is TGTGCCAGCAGCTCGGGACAGGCCACGGTAGCCCTCGCAGATACGCAGTATTTT.